These T cell receptor beta chains were read from a single sample in a study of T cells in Graves' hyperthyroidism and ophthalmopathy. TCRdb passed the multiplex PCR reads through MiXCR, listing each CDR3 protein once. Here the sample spans hundreds of thousands of distinct CDR3 sequences, over 12% being singletons. Material: blood. These TCRs come from a man in his fifties or sixties with Graves' ophthalmopathy. Each CDR3 is given with its conserved first and last residue. A D gene is named only where the DNA matches it firmly. Not all rows give a size; the values are once, few, many and, for expanded clones, a class.

TRBD1,TRBJ1-4,few,TRBV6-5,TGTGCCAGCAGTTCGGACAGGGCCGCAACTAATGAAAGACTGTTTTTT,CASSSDRAATNERLFF
.,TRBJ2-3,.,TRBV29-1,TGCAGCGTTCCCACCAAGCGGGTCTTCACAGATACGCAGTATTTT,CSVPTKRVFTDTQYF
.,TRBJ2-5,many,TRBV7-7,TGTGCTAGCAGCTTAGTTGGTGGGAGGCCCAGACAAGAGACCCAGTACTTC,CASSLVGGRPRQETQYF
.,TRBJ2-3,few,TRBV27,TGTGCCAGCAGTTTACTATCCCGGACCTCGGGGCAGTATTTT,CASSLLSRTSGQYF
.,TRBJ1-2,many,TRBV3-1,TGTGCCAGCAGAATATCGCCGGAGGGCGGCTACACCTTC,CASRISPEGGYTF
.,TRBJ1-6,.,TRBV27,TGTGCCAGCAGTTTATCGCCCGATTCACCCCTCCACTTT,CASSLSPDSPLHF
.,TRBJ2-3,many,TRBV20-1,TGCAGTGCTAGTAGTGGCAGCGGCCCGCCGTATACGCAGTATTTT,CSASSGSGPPYTQYF
.,TRBJ1-1,.,TRBV7-9,TGTGCCAGCAGCTTAGTTCTCGGTGGAGGCGGCACTGAAGCTTTCTTT,CASSLVLGGGGTEAFF
TRBD1,TRBJ2-7,many,TRBV12-3/TRBV12-4,TGTGCCAGCAGTTTAGGGACAGGGGGCGCGGACGAGCAGTACTTC,CASSLGTGGADEQYF
.,TRBJ2-5,few,TRBV7-9,TGTGCCAGCAGCTTAGGAAAGTCGAGGGGAAAAGAGACCCAGTACTTC,CASSLGKSRGKETQYF
TRBD1,TRBJ1-2,many,TRBV6-1,TGTGCCAGCAGTTGGGGGGCAGGGGGTAACTATGGCTACACCTTC,CASSWGAGGNYGYTF
.,TRBJ1-2,many,TRBV5-1,TGCGCCAGCAGCTTGGTTGCCGCCGGGGCTAACTATGGCTACACCTTC,CASSLVAAGANYGYTF
TRBD1,TRBJ2-5,many,TRBV6-6,TGTGCCAGCAGTTACTCCACGACAGGGGAAGAGACCCAGTACTTC,CASSYSTTGEETQYF
.,TRBJ2-4,many,TRBV2,TGTGCCAGCAGAGGAACTTTAGCCAAAAACATTCAGTACTTC,CASRGTLAKNIQYF